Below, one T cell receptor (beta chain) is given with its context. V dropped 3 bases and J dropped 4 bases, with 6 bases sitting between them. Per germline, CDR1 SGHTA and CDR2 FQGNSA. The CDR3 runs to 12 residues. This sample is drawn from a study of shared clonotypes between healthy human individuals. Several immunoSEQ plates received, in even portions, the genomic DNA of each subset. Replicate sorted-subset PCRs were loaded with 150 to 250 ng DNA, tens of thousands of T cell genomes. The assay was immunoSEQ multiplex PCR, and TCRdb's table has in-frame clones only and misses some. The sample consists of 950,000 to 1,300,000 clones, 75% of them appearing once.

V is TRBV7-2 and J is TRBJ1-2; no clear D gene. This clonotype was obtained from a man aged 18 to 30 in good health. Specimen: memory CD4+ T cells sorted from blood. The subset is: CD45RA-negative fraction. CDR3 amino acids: CASSFDPYGYTF. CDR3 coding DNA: TGTGCCAGCAGCTTCGATCCCTATGGCTACACCTTC.